The source of this TCR beta chain is a study of blood T cell repertoires in COVID-19. Study as a whole: Spain, Italy and the United States supplied samples that represented acute and convalescent COVID-19. Sample material is recorded as cDNA or gDNA derived from T cells, B-cell-depleted T cells, or PBMCs.

V dropped 4 bases and J dropped 6; count of bases not matched to a gene: 5. Germline assignment: CDR1 SGHDT and CDR2 YYEEEE. This CDR3 region has 14 residues. In the source study's methods: Amplifying reference gene primers gave estimates of nucleated cell counts. Clones were sequenced by immunoSEQ multiplex PCR, and TCRdb holds only the in-frame ones, with some missing. D and trimming come from the DNA, and the V and J calls and clone size come from that table. In the table there are approximately 190,000 clones, around 82% of which are singletons. What the recovered Cohort 3 donors had was two negative PCRs, clearance, or symptom resolution.

J is TRBJ1-4 and V is TRBV5-6, with 8 positions matching TRBD1. The sequence was collected from a man in his forties who had recovered from COVID-19. The material sequenced was PBMCs or T cells enriched from blood (not recorded which). CDR3 protein: CASSLRTGHEKLFF. DNA of the CDR3: TGTGCCAGCAGCCTTAGGACAGGGCATGAAAAACTGTTTTTT.